This T cell receptor beta chain derives from a study of cytomegalovirus exposure and HLA in healthy donors. The study, taken as a whole, reports: Confirmation in vitro established that a few CMV-associated chains were specific for CMV antigens.

Each donor was healthy, and each was a bone marrow donor. Worth noting for this clone: Its antigen is currently unknown. A read error may account for a junction end that differs from germline. Other DNA sequences in the sample encode the same CDR3.

The CDR3 has 15 amino acids. Germline CDR1 GTSNPN, CDR2 SVGIG (reference sequence). Primers included in the PCR were 60 Vbeta and 13 Jbeta primers. The data were produced by immunoSEQ multiplex PCR, yet TCRdb's version contains in-frame clones alone and is incomplete. The sample records about 120,000 clones, roughly 70% being singletons. Input material: PBMCs. The rearrangement links TRBV30 to TRBJ2-3; 9 bases match TRBD2. This receptor was identified in a woman in her thirties or forties in good health and CMV-seropositive. The CDR3 protein is CAWSGGGGAGDTQYF. CDR3 nucleotide sequence: TGTGCCTGGAGTGGAGGCGGGGGGGCAGGGGATACGCAATATTTT.